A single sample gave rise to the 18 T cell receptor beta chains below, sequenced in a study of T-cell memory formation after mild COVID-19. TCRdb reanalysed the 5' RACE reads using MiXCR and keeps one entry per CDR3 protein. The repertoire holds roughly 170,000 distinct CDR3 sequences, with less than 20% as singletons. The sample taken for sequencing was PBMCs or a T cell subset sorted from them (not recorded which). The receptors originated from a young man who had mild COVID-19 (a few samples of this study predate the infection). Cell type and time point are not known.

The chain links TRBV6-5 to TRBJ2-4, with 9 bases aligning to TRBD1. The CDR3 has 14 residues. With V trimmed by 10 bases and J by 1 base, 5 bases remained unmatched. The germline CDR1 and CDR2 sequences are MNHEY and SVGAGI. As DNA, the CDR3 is TGTGCCACACAGGGGGCACGGGCCAAAAACATTCAGTACTTC. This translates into CATQGARAKNIQYF.

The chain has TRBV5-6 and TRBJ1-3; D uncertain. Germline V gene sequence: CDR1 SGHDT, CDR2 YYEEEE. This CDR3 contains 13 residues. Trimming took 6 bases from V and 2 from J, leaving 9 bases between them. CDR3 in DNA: TGTGCCAGCAACCAGCAAGCTGGAAACACCATATATTTT. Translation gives CASNQQAGNTIYF.

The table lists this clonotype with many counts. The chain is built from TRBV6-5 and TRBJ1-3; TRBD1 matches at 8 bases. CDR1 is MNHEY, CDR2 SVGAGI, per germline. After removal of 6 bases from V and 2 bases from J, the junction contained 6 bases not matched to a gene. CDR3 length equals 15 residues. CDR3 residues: CASSLLQGAGNTIYF. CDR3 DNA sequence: TGTGCCAGCAGCCTCCTACAGGGGGCTGGAAACACCATATATTTT.

The CDR3 nucleotides read TGTGCCAGCTCCAAACGGGCTAGCGGGGGGCAAGAGACCCAGTACTTC. Amino acid sequence: CASSKRASGGQETQYF. The chain has TRBV6-5 and TRBJ2-5, with TRBD2 matching over 11 bases. Germline-derived CDR1 and CDR2 are MNHEY and SVGAGI. The trim removed 8 bases at V and 2 bases at J, leaving 10 bases unmatched. The CDR3 has 16 residues.

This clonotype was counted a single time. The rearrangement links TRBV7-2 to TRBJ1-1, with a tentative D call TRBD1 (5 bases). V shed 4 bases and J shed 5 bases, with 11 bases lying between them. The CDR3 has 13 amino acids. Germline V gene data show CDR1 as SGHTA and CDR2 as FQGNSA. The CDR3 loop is CASSSHQGTEAFF. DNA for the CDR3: TGTGCCAGCAGCTCCCACCAGGGAACTGAAGCTTTCTTT. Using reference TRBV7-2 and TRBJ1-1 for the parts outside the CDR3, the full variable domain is GAGVSQSPSNKVTEKGKDVELRCDPISGHTALYWYRQSLGQGLEFLIYFQGNSAPDKSGLPSDRFSAERTGGSVSTLTIQRTQQEDSAVYLCASSSHQGTEAFFGQGTRLTVV.

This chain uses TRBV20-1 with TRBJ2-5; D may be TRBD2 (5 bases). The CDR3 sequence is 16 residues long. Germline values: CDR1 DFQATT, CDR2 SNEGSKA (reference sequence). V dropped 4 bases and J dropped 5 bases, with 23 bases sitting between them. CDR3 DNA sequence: TGCAGTGCTACATCCGGAGACTACCTTAGTTCGGAGACCCAGTACTTC. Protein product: CSATSGDYLSSETQYF.

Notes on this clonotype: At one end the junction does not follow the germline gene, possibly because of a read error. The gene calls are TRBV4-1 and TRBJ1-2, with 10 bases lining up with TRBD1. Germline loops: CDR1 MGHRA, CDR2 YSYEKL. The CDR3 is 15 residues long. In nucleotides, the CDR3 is TGCGCCAGCAGACAGGGACAGGGGCCTGGCTATGGCTACACATTC. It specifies CASRQGQGPGYGYTF.

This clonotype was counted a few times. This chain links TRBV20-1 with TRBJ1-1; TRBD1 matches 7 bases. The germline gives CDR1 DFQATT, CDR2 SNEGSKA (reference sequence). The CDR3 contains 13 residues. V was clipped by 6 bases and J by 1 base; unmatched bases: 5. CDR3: CSATGEPNTEAFF. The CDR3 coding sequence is TGCAGTGCCACAGGGGAACCGAACACTGAAGCTTTCTTT.

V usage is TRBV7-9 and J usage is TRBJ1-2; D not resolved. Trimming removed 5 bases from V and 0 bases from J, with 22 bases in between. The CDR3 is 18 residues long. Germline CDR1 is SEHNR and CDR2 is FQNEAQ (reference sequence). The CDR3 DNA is TGTGCCAGCAGCCTATCGTTTTGGGGTCCCGATACTAACTATGGCTACACCTTC. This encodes CASSLSFWGPDTNYGYTF.

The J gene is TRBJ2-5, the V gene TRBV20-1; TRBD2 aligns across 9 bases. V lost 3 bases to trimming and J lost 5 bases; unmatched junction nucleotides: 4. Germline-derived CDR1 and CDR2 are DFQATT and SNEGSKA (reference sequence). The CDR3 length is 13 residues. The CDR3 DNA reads TGCAGTGCTAGCGCGGGGGGGCGGGAGACCCAGTACTTC. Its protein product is CSASAGGRETQYF.

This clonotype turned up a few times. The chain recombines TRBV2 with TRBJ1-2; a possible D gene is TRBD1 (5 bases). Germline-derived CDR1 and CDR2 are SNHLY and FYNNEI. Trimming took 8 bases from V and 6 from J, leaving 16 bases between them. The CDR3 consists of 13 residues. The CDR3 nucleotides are TGTGCCAGCGCGGCCGGGGGACTAAATGGCTACACCTTC. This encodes CASAAGGLNGYTF.

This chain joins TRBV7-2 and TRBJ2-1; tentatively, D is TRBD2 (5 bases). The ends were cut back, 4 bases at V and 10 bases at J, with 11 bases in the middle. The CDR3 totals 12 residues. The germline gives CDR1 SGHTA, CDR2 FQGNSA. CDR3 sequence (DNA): TGTGCCAGCAGCTCTACGGGGTTGGAGCAGTTCTTC. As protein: CASSSTGLEQFF.

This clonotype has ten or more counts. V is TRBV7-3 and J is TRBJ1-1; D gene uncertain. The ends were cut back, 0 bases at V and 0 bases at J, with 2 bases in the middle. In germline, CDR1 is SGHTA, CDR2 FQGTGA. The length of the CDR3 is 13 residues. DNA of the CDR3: TGTGCCAGCAGCTTAACAGTGAACACTGAAGCTTTCTTT. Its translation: CASSLTVNTEAFF.

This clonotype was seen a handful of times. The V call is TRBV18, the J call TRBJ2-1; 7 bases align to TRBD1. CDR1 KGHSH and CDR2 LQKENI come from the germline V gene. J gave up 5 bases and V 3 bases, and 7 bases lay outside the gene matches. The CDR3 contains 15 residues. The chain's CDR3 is CASSPLWTGDNEQFF. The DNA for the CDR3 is TGTGCCAGCTCACCCCTCTGGACAGGCGACAATGAGCAGTTCTTC.

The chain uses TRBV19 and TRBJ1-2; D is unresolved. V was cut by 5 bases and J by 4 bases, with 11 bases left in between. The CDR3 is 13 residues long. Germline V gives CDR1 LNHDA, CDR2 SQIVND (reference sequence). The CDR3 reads CASSFVGSYGYTF. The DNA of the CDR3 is TGTGCCAGTAGTTTTGTCGGTTCCTATGGCTACACCTTC.

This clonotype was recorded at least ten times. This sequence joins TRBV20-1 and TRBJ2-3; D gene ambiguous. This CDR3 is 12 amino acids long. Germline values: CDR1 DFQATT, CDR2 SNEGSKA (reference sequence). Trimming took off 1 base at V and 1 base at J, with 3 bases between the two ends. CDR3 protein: CSARGGTDTQYF. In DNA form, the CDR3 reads TGCAGTGCTAGAGGGGGCACAGATACGCAGTATTTT.

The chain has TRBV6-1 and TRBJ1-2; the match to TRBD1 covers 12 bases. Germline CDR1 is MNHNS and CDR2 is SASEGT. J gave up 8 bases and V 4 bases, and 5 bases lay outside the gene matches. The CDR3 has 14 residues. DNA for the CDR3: TGTGCCAGCAGTGGGGGACAGGGGGCAGGGGGCTACACCTTC. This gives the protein CASSGGQGAGGYTF.

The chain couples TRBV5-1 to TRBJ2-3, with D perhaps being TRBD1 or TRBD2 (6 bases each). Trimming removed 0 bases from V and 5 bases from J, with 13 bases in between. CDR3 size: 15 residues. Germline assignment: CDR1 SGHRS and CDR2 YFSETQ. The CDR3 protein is CASSLVGGQGDTQYF. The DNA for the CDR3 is TGCGCCAGCAGCTTGGTCGGGGGCCAAGGAGATACGCAGTATTTT.